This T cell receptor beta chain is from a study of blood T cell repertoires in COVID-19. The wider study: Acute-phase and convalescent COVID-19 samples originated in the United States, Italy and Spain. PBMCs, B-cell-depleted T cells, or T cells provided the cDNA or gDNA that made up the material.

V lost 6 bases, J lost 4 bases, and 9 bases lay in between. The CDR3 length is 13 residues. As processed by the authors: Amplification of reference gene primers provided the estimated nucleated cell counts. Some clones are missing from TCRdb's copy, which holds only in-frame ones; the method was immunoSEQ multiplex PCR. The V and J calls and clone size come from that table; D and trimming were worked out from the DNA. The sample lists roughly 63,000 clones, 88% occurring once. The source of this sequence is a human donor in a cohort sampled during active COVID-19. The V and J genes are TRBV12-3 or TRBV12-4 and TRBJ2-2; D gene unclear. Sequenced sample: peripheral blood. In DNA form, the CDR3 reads TGTGCCAGCAGCTACCCCGGCACCGGGGAGCTGTTTTTT. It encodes CASSYPGTGELFF.